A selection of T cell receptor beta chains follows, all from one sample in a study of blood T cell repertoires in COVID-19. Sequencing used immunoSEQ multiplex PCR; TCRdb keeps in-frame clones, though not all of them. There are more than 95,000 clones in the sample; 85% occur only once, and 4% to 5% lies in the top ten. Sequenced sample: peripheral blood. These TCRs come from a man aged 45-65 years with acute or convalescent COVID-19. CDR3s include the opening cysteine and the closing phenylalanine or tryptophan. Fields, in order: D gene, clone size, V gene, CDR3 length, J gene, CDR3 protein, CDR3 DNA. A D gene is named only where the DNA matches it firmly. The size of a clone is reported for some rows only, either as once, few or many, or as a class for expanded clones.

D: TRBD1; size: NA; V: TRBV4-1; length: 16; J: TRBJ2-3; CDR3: CASRRAGTGGIDTQYF; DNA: TGCGCCAGCAGACGAGCCGGGACAGGGGGCATAGATACGCAGTATTTT
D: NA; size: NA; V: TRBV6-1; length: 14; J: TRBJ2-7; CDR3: CASSEPTAYYEQYF; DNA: TGTGCCAGCAGTGAACCAACTGCTTACTACGAGCAGTACTTC
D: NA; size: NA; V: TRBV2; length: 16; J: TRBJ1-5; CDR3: CASSEEFPREYQPQHF; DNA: TGTGCCAGCAGTGAAGAGTTCCCCCGGGAATATCAGCCCCAGCATTTT
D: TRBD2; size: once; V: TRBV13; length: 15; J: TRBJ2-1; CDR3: CASSLLAGEGNEQFF; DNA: TGTGCCAGCAGCTTACTAGCGGGGGAGGGTAATGAGCAGTTCTTC
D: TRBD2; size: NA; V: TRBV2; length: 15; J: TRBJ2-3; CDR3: CASSPGLAGSDTQYF; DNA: TGTGCCAGCAGTCCCGGGCTAGCGGGGTCAGATACGCAGTATTTT
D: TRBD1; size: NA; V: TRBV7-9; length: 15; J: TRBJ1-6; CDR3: CASSDRGTYNSPLHF; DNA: TGTGCCAGCAGTGACAGGGGAACCTATAATTCACCCCTCCACTTT
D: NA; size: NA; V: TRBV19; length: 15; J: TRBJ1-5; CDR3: CASSLLAGSNQPQHF; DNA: TGTGCCAGTAGTCTACTTGCGGGAAGCAATCAGCCCCAGCATTTT
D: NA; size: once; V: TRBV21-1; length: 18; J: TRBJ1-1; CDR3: CASSKAWDRGNMNTEAFF; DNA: TGTGCCAGCAGCAAAGCGTGGGACAGGGGGAACATGAACACTGAAGCTTTCTTT
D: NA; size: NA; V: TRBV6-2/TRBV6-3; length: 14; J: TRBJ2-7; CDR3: CASSKPTEPYEQYF; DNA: TGTGCCAGCAGTAAGCCTACTGAGCCCTACGAGCAGTACTTC
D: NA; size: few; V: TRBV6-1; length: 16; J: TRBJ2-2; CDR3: CASSEAGISNTGELFF; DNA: TGTGCCAGCAGTGAGGCAGGGATATCGAACACCGGGGAGCTGTTTTTT
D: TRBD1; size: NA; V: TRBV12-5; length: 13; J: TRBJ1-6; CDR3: CASGLGTASPLHF; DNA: TGTGCTAGTGGTTTAGGGACAGCCTCACCCCTCCACTTT
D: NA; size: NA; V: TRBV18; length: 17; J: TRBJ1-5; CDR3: CASSSSQEERSNQPQHF; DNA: TGTGCCAGCTCCTCCTCGCAGGAGGAAAGGAGCAATCAGCCCCAGCATTTT
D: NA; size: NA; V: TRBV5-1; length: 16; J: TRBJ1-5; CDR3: CASSSEAGLSNQPQHF; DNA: TGCGCCAGCAGCTCGGAGGCAGGACTTAGCAATCAGCCCCAGCATTTT
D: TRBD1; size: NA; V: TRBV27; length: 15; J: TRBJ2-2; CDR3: CASSSYRGAGGELFF; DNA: TGTGCCAGCAGTAGCTACAGGGGCGCGGGCGGGGAGCTGTTTTTT
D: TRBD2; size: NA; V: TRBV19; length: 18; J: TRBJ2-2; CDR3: CASSLQGLAGVNTGELFF; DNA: TGTGCCAGTAGTCTCCAGGGACTAGCGGGAGTAAACACCGGGGAGCTGTTTTTT
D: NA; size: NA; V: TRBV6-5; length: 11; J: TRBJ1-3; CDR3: CASNQGNTIYF; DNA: TGTGCCAGCAATCAGGGAAACACCATATATTTT
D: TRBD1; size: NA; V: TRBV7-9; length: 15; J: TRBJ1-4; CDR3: CASIYQGAFNEKLFF; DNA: TGTGCCAGCATCTACCAGGGGGCGTTCAATGAAAAACTGTTTTTT
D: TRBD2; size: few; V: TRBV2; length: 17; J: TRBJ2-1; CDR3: CASSEMRASGWVNEQFF; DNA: TGTGCCAGCAGTGAGATGCGGGCTAGCGGATGGGTGAATGAGCAGTTCTTC